The TCR beta chain described here comes from a study of cytomegalovirus exposure and HLA in healthy donors. Remarks on this clone: As yet, its antigen is unknown.

Overall study findings and caveats: Available immune exposure information covered CMV serostatus only.

The PCR was carried out with 60 Vbeta primers and 13 Jbeta primers. This table comes from immunoSEQ multiplex PCR, and its TCRdb copy is limited to in-frame clones, with some not included. The data show about 110,000 clones, over 60% seen once. Donors in the study were healthy people who gave bone marrow. The CDR3 consists of 14 residues. Trimming at V came to 5 bases and at J to 3 bases, leaving 4 bases not matched to a gene. Germline V gives CDR1 ENHRY, CDR2 SYGVKD. This TCR was sampled from a woman in her fifties or sixties in good health and CMV-seropositive. The source material was PBMCs. This rearrangement joins TRBV10-3 to TRBJ1-5, with 7 bases matching TRBD1. The CDR3 DNA sequence: TGTGCCATCAGTCAACAGGGGTTCAATCAGCCCCAGCATTTT. Protein sequence: CAISQQGFNQPQHF.